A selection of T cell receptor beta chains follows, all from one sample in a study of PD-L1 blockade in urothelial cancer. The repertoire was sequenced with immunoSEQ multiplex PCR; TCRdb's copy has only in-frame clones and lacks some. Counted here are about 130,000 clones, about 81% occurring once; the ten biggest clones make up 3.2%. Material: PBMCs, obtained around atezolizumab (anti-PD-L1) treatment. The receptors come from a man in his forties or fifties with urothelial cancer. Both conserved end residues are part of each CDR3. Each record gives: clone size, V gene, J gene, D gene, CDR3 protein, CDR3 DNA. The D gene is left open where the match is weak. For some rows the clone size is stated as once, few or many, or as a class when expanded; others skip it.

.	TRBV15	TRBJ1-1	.	CATSRDPAVNTEAFF	TGTGCCACCAGCAGAGATCCCGCAGTGAACACTGAAGCTTTCTTT
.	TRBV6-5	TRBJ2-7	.	CASSYSDSGSNEQYF	TGTGCCAGCAGTTACTCGGATAGCGGCTCCAACGAGCAGTACTTC
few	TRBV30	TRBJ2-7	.	CAWNKGRGYEQYF	TGTGCCTGGAATAAGGGCAGGGGCTACGAGCAGTACTTC
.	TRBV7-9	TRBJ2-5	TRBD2	CASSYGLAEETQYF	TGTGCCAGCAGCTACGGACTAGCGGAAGAGACCCAGTACTTC
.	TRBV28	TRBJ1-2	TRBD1	CASSLRVTSSRTGWGLGYTF	TGTGCCAGCAGTTTACGCGTTACCTCCTCCAGGACAGGGTGGGGACTTGGCTACACCTTC
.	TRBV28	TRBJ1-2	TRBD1	CASSPRGTDSAYGYTF	TGTGCCAGCAGTCCACGGGGGACAGACTCTGCCTATGGCTACACCTTC
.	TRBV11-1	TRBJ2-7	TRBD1	CASSPRTGREQYF	TGTGCCAGCAGCCCAAGGACAGGGCGCGAGCAGTACTTC
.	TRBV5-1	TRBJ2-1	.	CASSLEGRANEQFF	TGCGCCAGCAGCTTGGAGGGCAGGGCCAATGAGCAGTTCTTC
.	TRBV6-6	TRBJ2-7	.	CASSNEGGEQYF	TGTGCCAGCAGCAATGAGGGGGGGGAGCAGTACTTC
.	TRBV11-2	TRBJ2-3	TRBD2	CASSSKPGGSSTDTQYF	TGTGCCAGCAGCTCCAAGCCTGGCGGGAGTTCTACAGATACGCAGTATTTT
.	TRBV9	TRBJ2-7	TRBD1	CASSLGQGAREQYF	TGTGCCAGCAGCCTAGGACAGGGGGCGCGTGAGCAGTACTTC
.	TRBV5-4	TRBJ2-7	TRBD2	CASSPREDGEQYF	TGTGCCAGCAGCCCGCGGGAGGACGGCGAGCAGTACTTC
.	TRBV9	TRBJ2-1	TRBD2	CASSVSGNTYNEQFF	TGTGCCAGCAGCGTGAGCGGGAATACCTACAATGAGCAGTTCTTC
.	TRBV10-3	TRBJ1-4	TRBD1	CAARQGNEKLFF	TGTGCCGCCAGACAGGGTAATGAAAAACTGTTTTTT
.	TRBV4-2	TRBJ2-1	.	CASSQNLGYEQFF	TGTGCCAGCAGCCAAAACCTGGGCTATGAGCAGTTCTTC
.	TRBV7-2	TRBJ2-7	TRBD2	CASSLAGLAGMDEQYF	TGTGCCAGCAGCTTAGCGGGACTAGCGGGAATGGACGAGCAGTACTTC
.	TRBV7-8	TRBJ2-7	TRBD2	CASSLEPSYLAGGYEQYF	TGTGCCAGCAGCTTAGAACCTTCCTACCTAGCGGGAGGGTATGAGCAGTACTTC
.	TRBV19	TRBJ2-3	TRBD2	CASSGRASTDTQYF	TGTGCCAGTAGCGGGAGGGCGAGCACAGATACGCAGTATTTT
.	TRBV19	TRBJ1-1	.	CASSIGPGTEAFF	TGTGCCAGTAGTATCGGCCCGGGCACTGAAGCTTTCTTT
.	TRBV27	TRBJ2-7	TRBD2	CASSLSMWGGSPYEQYF	TGTGCCAGCAGTTTATCGATGTGGGGGGGGTCTCCCTACGAGCAGTACTTC
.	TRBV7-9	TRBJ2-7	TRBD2	CASSPGLAAGEQYF	TGTGCCAGCAGCCCGGGACTAGCGGCAGGGGAGCAGTACTTC
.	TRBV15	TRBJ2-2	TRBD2	CATSSRAGRTGELFF	TGTGCCACCAGCAGTCGAGCGGGACGGACCGGGGAGCTGTTTTTT
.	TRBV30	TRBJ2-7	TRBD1	CAAKFPGQGQYF	TGTGCCGCCAAATTCCCGGGACAGGGGCAGTACTTC
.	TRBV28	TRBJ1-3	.	CASRPISGNTIYF	TGTGCCAGCAGACCTATCTCTGGAAACACCATATATTTT
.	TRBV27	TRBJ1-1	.	CASGLAGMSAEAFF	TGTGCCAGCGGTTTGGCAGGTATGAGTGCTGAAGCTTTCTTT
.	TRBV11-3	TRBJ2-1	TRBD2	CASSSGTSGGRNEQFF	TGTGCCAGCAGCTCTGGGACTAGCGGGGGAAGGAATGAGCAGTTCTTC
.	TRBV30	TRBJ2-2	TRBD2	CAWSRAGVNTGELFF	TGTGCCTGGAGCCGAGCGGGAGTAAACACCGGGGAGCTGTTTTTT
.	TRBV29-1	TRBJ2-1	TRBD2	CSVLTSGSNEQFF	TGCAGCGTTTTGACTAGCGGGAGCAATGAGCAGTTCTTC
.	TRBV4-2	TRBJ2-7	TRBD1	CASSQEGQGAYEQYF	TGTGCCAGCAGCCAAGAGGGACAGGGGGCCTACGAGCAGTACTTC
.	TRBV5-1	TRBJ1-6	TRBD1	CASSEGQGRNTLHF	TGCGCCAGCAGCGAGGGACAGGGGAGGAACACCCTCCACTTT
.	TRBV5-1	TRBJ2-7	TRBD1	CASSSRTGTYEQYF	TGCGCCAGCAGCTCCCGGACAGGGACCTACGAGCAGTACTTC
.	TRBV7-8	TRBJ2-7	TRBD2	CASSPRTSEGYEQYF	TGTGCCAGCAGCCCGAGGACTAGCGAGGGATACGAGCAGTACTTC
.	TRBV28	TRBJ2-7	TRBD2	CASSPRLAGETYEQYF	TGTGCCAGCAGTCCTAGACTAGCGGGAGAGACCTACGAGCAGTACTTC